This paragraph covers one TCR beta chain sequence. Its antigen is still unknown. Nothing much larger sits one base from this clone, and base qualities are not available. The data stem from a study of blood T cells in healthy people across ages (dated by TCRdb to the mid-2010s). The study in broad terms: In model experiments, template switching captured roughly one uniquely barcoded TCR beta cDNA molecule for every two T cells. Four age groups were formed from the donors: young (average about 17 years), middle-aged (roughly 38), aged (around 68) and long-lived (more than 75). Using the same blood draw, the study looked at two additional independent replicas of 1 million unique cDNA reads for two donors, one aged 18 to 30 and the other aged 80 or older. To avoid experimental bias, donors of different ages were spread randomly across the sequencing lanes. To track age-related changes in TCR beta repertoire diversity, the study relied on deep sequencing normalized with unique cDNA molecular identifiers. Here is what the overall study found, with its caveats: Conclusive comparison of naive and antigen-experienced compartments was prevented by the profiling of bulk unsorted PBMCs. Estimates of total diversity from one million sequenced T cells were regarded as lower bounds and underestimates. Compared with the aged group, the long-lived group had more naive CD4+ T cells, fewer expanded clones and increased TCR diversity, suggesting age selection. Donor CMV infection status was unknown, potentially confounding age-related changes in expanded clonotypes. As age increased, observed TCR beta diversity per million T cells dropped in a roughly linear way, and a significant reduction was already evident by age 40. A strong correlation was found between observed TCR beta diversity and the percentage of naive T cells measured by flow cytometry.

V gives up 3 bases and J gives up 6 bases, and the segment between their germline ends measures 20 bases. From the cysteine through the phenylalanine, the CDR3 covers 15 amino acids. Just the 45-base CDR3 DNA is kept, in frame starting at base 1. CDR1 and CDR2 (DFQATT, SNEGSKA) derive from the germline V gene (reference sequence). The protocol used for the library was 5' RACE. These reads were obtained on an Illumina HiSeq 2500. A second roughly 7 to 11 cycle PCR used a sample-barcoded 5' primer and a J-beta primer mix. A unique molecular identifier was introduced onto each TCR beta cDNA molecule by a template-switch 5' adaptor carrying 12 random nucleotides. At least 2.5 million CDR3-containing paired-end reads were obtained from each sample. First-strand cDNA synthesis was performed from all RNA using the Mint cDNA synthesis kit, with priming by a TRBC-specific oligonucleotide. Following uracil-DNA glycosylase treatment, a first 18-cycle PCR with universal primers M1SS and BC2_uni_R was performed on all cDNA. The paper's processing steps were these. For normalization, 1 million high-quality reads were randomly selected from each sample, with every read carrying a distinct molecular identifier. Reads with shared molecular identifiers were discarded instead of being binned into consensus sequences. CDR3 identification, clonotype clustering and error correction used MiTCR with a Q25 quality threshold and the strictest error-elimination algorithm. A nonparametric unseen species model with Euler transformation was used to estimate a lower bound on total TCR beta diversity. The raw public data were reprocessed by TCRdb itself: fastp quality trimming at Q25, MiXCR clonotype calling, in-frame beta chains only. Entries are consolidated by CDR3 protein sequence, retaining the most common genes and DNA. These V and J calls derive from TCRdb rather than the authors' analysis. In this sample the table shows under 2,000,000 distinct CDR3 sequences, around half of which occur a single time. Of the sample, less than 2.5% falls within the top ten clones.

The 40 or so donors, aged about 6 to 90 years, were systemically healthy Caucasian individuals from Russia. Each donor gave ten milliliters of peripheral blood, drawn into EDTA-treated Vacutainer tubes. Ficoll-Paque density-gradient centrifugation was used to isolate PBMCs, with at least 7 million per sample. Trizol reagent was used to extract total RNA from PBMCs, with at least 5.5 micrograms per sample. For every donor, flow cytometry on a PBMC aliquot measured the percentage of naive CD45RAhigh/CD27high T cells. This clonotype was sampled from a woman aged 40 to 50 in good health. The rearranged segments are TRBV20-1 and TRBJ2-5; the best D guess is TRBD1, with 5 bases matching. Input material: blood. The DNA is as follows: TGCAGTGCTAGCGCAGGGCGGTTGCTTCGGAAGACCCAGTACTTC. The resulting protein is CSASAGRLLRKTQYF.